A single sample is the source of the 14 T cell receptor beta chains below, sequenced in a study of control samples from healthy donors and cancer patients. Assay used: immunoSEQ multiplex PCR; TCRdb lists only in-frame clones, some missing. Here the sample spans approximately 170,000 clones, 70% to 90% being singletons. The specimen sequenced was blood. These receptors all come from a young woman in good health.

This chain links TRBV9 with TRBJ2-7; tentative D call: TRBD1 (6 bases). CDR1 is SGDLS and CDR2 is YYNGEE in the germline V gene. Trimming took off 0 bases at V and 5 bases at J, with 15 bases between the two ends. This CDR3 comprises 15 residues. CDR3 loop: CASSVEGVGTHEQYF. Here the CDR3 DNA reads TGTGCCAGCAGCGTAGAGGGGGTCGGAACCCACGAGCAGTACTTC. The full variable domain, in which reference TRBV9 and TRBJ2-7 provide the parts outside the CDR3, is DSGVTQTPKHLITATGQRVTLRCSPRSGDLSVYWYQQSLDQGLQFLIQYYNGEERAKGNILERFSAQQFPDLHSELNLSSLELGDSALYFCASSVEGVGTHEQYFGPGTRLTVT.

This chain uses TRBV5-6 with TRBJ2-7; 10 bases are a match to TRBD1. The CDR3 has 15 amino acids. The trim removed 4 bases at V and 6 bases at J, leaving 10 bases unmatched. Germline CDR1 and CDR2: SGHDT and YYEEEE. CDR3 in amino acids: CASSPPGQGSGEQYF. CDR3 in DNA: TGTGCCAGCAGCCCTCCGGGACAGGGGTCCGGCGAGCAGTACTTC.

The CDR3 nucleotides are TGTGCCTGGAAAAGTACGGACAATTCACCCCTCCACTTT. Its protein is CAWKSTDNSPLHF. The genes are TRBV30 and TRBJ1-6; D gene uncertain. The CDR3 is 13 amino acids. Germline assignment: CDR1 GTSNPN and CDR2 SVGIG (reference sequence). The germline V and J ends were trimmed by 4 bases and 7 bases, with 11 bases remaining between them.

The rearrangement joins TRBV6-2 or TRBV6-3 to TRBJ2-7, with TRBD1 matching 8 bases. V lost 0 bases to trimming and J lost 5 bases; unmatched junction nucleotides: 9. Germline assignment: CDR1 MNHEY and CDR2 SVGEGT. The CDR3 contains 16 residues. The CDR3: CASSYSTRRGLNEQYV. CDR3 nucleotide sequence: TGTGCCAGCAGTTACTCGACCCGCAGGGGGCTGAACGAGCAGTACGTC.

Here the CDR3 DNA reads TGTGCCAGCGGCCGGGACTGGGGAGGGGAGACCCAGTACTTC. This translates into CASGRDWGGETQYF. The chain has TRBV7-9 and TRBJ2-5, with 7 bases fitting TRBD2. The CDR3 length is 14 residues. Germline CDR1 SEHNR, CDR2 FQNEAQ (reference sequence). Unmatched junction bases numbered 11, after V lost 8 bases and J lost 5 bases. Based on the CDR3 plus reference TRBV7-9 and TRBJ2-5, the full variable domain is DTGVSQNPRHKITKRGQNVTFRCDPISEHNRLYWYRQTLGQGPEFLTYFQNEAQLEKSRLLSDRFSAERPKGSFSTLEIQRTEQGDSAMYLCASGRDWGGETQYFGPGTRLLVL.

Worth noting for this clone: In the same sample, other DNA sequences code for this CDR3. The chain has TRBV9 and TRBJ1-6; D might be TRBD1 (6 bases). This CDR3 has 16 amino acids. Germline loops: CDR1 SGDLS, CDR2 YYNGEE. V dropped 4 bases and J dropped 5 bases, with 16 bases sitting between them. CDR3 sequence reads: CASSSGPDSHNSPLHF. Here the CDR3 DNA reads TGTGCCAGCAGCTCGGGACCGGACAGCCATAATTCACCCCTCCACTTT.

The chain has TRBV28 and TRBJ2-7; no clear D. This CDR3 region has 14 residues. The V end was cut by 6 bases, the J end by 1 base, with 13 bases between. Germline CDR1 MDHEN, CDR2 SYDVKM. CDR3 loop: CASRIPRHSYEQYF. The CDR3 coding sequence is TGTGCCAGCAGGATTCCAAGGCATTCCTACGAGCAGTACTTC. The complete variable domain, with remaining parts taken from reference TRBV28 and TRBJ2-7, reads DVKVTQSSRYLVKRTGEKVFLECVQDMDHENMFWYRQDPGLGLRLIYFSYDVKMKEKGDIPEGYSVSREKKERFSLILESASTNQTSMYLCASRIPRHSYEQYFGPGTRLTVT.

Only one count was recorded for this clone. This chain joins TRBV12-3 or TRBV12-4 and TRBJ2-1; D gene ambiguous. V was cut by 4 bases and J by 8 bases, with 9 bases left in between. This CDR3 has 12 amino acids. The CDR3 spells CASSWTRDEQFF. CDR3 nucleotides: TGTGCCAGCAGTTGGACCCGGGATGAGCAGTTCTTC.

DNA of the CDR3: TGTGCCAGCAACCCAGAGGGGGCTAGCGCTGGAAACACCATATATTTT. Its translation is CASNPEGASAGNTIYF. This chain links TRBV28 with TRBJ1-3, with 7 bases identical to TRBD1. Germline V gene sequence: CDR1 MDHEN, CDR2 SYDVKM. The CDR3 is 16 residues long. After removal of 7 bases from V and 2 bases from J, the junction contained 11 bases not matched to a gene.

This clone was picked up one time. The chain joins TRBV19 to TRBJ1-3, with D tentatively TRBD1 (5 bases). CDR1 is LNHDA and CDR2 is SQIVND in the germline V gene (reference sequence). The ends were cut back, 5 bases at V and 2 bases at J, with 10 bases in the middle. The CDR3 length is 14 residues. CDR3 residues: CASSWPGAGNTIYF. CDR3 sequence (DNA): TGTGCCAGTAGTTGGCCGGGGGCTGGAAACACCATATATTTT. The entire variable domain, with the rest obtained from reference TRBV19 and TRBJ1-3, is as follows: DGGITQSPKYLFRKEGQNVTLSCEQNLNHDAMYWYRQDPGQGLRLIYYSQIVNDFQKGDIAEGYSVSREKKESFPLTVTSAQKNPTAFYLCASSWPGAGNTIYFGEGSWLTVV.

A single count supports this clone. The J gene is TRBJ2-1, the V gene TRBV11-3; TRBD2 matches at 12 bases. Unmatched junction bases numbered 6, after V lost 5 bases and J lost 7 bases. Germline values: CDR1 SGHNT, CDR2 YENEEA. The CDR3 extends over 15 amino acids. The CDR3, as DNA: TGTGCCAGCAGCCCCGGACTAGCGGGACAAAATGAGCAGTTCTTC. It is translated as CASSPGLAGQNEQFF.

The chain's CDR3 is CATSRGDRVPETQYF. In DNA form, the CDR3 reads TGTGCCACCAGCAGAGGGGACAGGGTCCCCGAGACCCAGTACTTC. This chain links TRBV15 with TRBJ2-5; 9 bases fit TRBD1. V trimming: 1 base; J trimming: 5 bases; junction bases outside the gene matches: 5. The CDR3 is 15 residues long. CDR1 is LNHNV and CDR2 is YYDKDF in the germline V gene (reference sequence). The entire variable domain, with the rest obtained from reference TRBV15 and TRBJ2-5, is as follows: DAMVIQNPRYQVTQFGKPVTLSCSQTLNHNVMYWYQQKSSQAPKLLFHYYDKDFNNEADTPDNFQSRRPNTSFCFLDIRSPGLGDTAMYLCATSRGDRVPETQYFGPGTRLLVL.

The chain couples TRBV5-1 to TRBJ2-7; 8 nucleotides line up with TRBD1. The CDR3 is 14 amino acids. The V segment lost 3 bases and the J segment 1 base; nucleotides outside the gene matches: 3. From germline, CDR1 is SGHRS and CDR2 YFSETQ. CDR3 region: CASSSGQGSYEQYV. CDR3 nucleotides: TGCGCCAGCAGCTCAGGACAGGGTTCCTACGAGCAGTACGTC.

In this sample, this clone turned up once. The chain is built from TRBV27 and TRBJ1-2; D is uncertain. Per the germline V gene, CDR1 is MNHEY and CDR2 is SMNVEV (reference sequence). The CDR3 loop spans 11 amino acids. V was pared by 8 bases and J by 4 bases, with 8 bases between. DNA of the CDR3: TGTGCCAGCGGAGACGGCTATGGCTACACCTTC. Its translation: CASGDGYGYTF.